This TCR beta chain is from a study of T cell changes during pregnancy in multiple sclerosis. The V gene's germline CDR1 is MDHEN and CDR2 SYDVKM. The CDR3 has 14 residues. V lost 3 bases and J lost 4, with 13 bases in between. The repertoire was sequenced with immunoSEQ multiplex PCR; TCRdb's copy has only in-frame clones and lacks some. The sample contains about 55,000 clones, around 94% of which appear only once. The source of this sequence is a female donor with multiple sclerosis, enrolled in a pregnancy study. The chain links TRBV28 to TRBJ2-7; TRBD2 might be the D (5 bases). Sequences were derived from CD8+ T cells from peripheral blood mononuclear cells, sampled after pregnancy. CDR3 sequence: CASSLAGVEYEQYF. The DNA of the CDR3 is TGTGCCAGCAGTTTGGCCGGGGTAGAATACGAGCAGTACTTC.